These T cell receptor beta chains were read from a single sample in a study of regulatory T cells in long-lasting Graves disease. One entry per CDR3 protein results from TCRdb running MiXCR on the multiplex PCR reads. The top ten hold around 19% of the sample, which has under 800,000 distinct CDR3 sequences, under 20% seen once. The data were also submitted as part of a second study, on T cells in Graves' hyperthyroidism and ophthalmopathy.

The source was peripheral blood mononuclear cells (PBMCs), collected at new diagnosis, from a patient treated with antithyroid drugs. The receptors stem from a woman younger than 45 with Graves disease. Each CDR3 is given with its conserved first and last residue. A D gene is named only where the DNA matches it firmly. Expanded clones get a size class; other rows say once, few or many, or leave the size out.

clone_size	d_call	v_call	j_call	cdr3_nt	cdr3_aa
few	TRBD1	TRBV5-6	TRBJ1-4	TGTGCCAGCAGCTTCCCGGACAGGGAGGAAAAACTGTTTTTT	CASSFPDREEKLFF
-	TRBD2	TRBV7-3	TRBJ2-7	TGTGCCAGCAGCTTAGGGGTTAGCGGGAACTACGAGCAGTACTTC	CASSLGVSGNYEQYF
many	TRBD1	TRBV2	TRBJ2-3	TGTGCCAGCAGTGGGACAGGAGCTAGCACAGATACGCAGTATTTT	CASSGTGASTDTQYF
-	TRBD2	TRBV7-8	TRBJ2-1	TGTGCCAGCAGCCTTGCTCCCCCCTTTACTAGCGGGCTAAACAATGAGCAGTTCTTC	CASSLAPPFTSGLNNEQFF
-	-	TRBV5-5	TRBJ2-1	TGTGCCAGCAGCCCTGCGACTATCTCCTACAATGAGCAGTTCTTC	CASSPATISYNEQFF
many	TRBD2	TRBV24-1	TRBJ2-1	TGTGCCACCAGTGGTGATAGCGGGAGCGGAAATGAGCAGTTCTTC	CATSGDSGSGNEQFF
many	-	TRBV3-1	TRBJ1-1	TGTGCCAGCAGCCAAGTTTTCACAATAAAGAGGGACACTGAAGCTTTCTTT	CASSQVFTIKRDTEAFF
many	-	TRBV19	TRBJ1-1	TGTGCCAGTAGTATGATGACTGAAGCTTTCTTT	CASSMMTEAFF
many	TRBD1	TRBV5-6	TRBJ1-1	TGTGCCAGCAGCCCCCGGGACAGGAAAGCTTTCTTT	CASSPRDRKAFF
few	-	TRBV12-5	TRBJ2-1	TGTGCTAGTGCCCCCCTAGGGGGGATGTTCTACAATGAGCAGTTCTTC	CASAPLGGMFYNEQFF
-	-	TRBV5-1	TRBJ1-6	TGCGCCAGCAGCTTGGCCGAAAACTCACCCCTCCACTTT	CASSLAENSPLHF
-	-	TRBV20-1	TRBJ2-5	TGCAGTGCCATAGTTGTGGGGGAGACCCAGTACTTC	CSAIVVGETQYF
-	TRBD2	TRBV12-3/TRBV12-4	TRBJ2-1	TGTGCCAGCAGTTTGGCCGGGAGGGCCCGCGAGCAGTTCTTC	CASSLAGRAREQFF
-	TRBD2	TRBV5-1	TRBJ2-5	TGCGCCAGCAGCCCTGGGACTAGCGGGGGAGAGACCCAGTACTTC	CASSPGTSGGETQYF
few	TRBD1	TRBV5-1	TRBJ1-1	TGCGCCAGCAGCTTTGACACAAAACGATGGGACAGGGACGCTTTCTTT	CASSFDTKRWDRDAFF
-	TRBD1	TRBV20-1	TRBJ1-4	TGCAGTGCTACTTCCAACAGGGGGCTTGGTGAAAAACTGTTTTTT	CSATSNRGLGEKLFF
-	-	TRBV6-5	TRBJ2-7	TGTGCCAGCGGTTCTGGCGGTAGCTCCTACGAGCAGTACTTC	CASGSGGSSYEQYF
-	TRBD2	TRBV2	TRBJ2-3	TGTGCCAGCAGTCTACTAGCGGGGCCGACAGATACGCAGTATTTT	CASSLLAGPTDTQYF
few	-	TRBV4-2	TRBJ2-1	TGTGCCAGCAGCCAAGATTACGGAAAATCTAATGAGCAGTTCTTC	CASSQDYGKSNEQFF
-	TRBD2	TRBV20-1	TRBJ2-3	TGCAGTGCTAAACGAGCGGGACCCCCTACGCAGTATTTT	CSAKRAGPPTQYF
-	TRBD2	TRBV18	TRBJ2-7	TGTGCCAGCTCACCACCCCCAGCGGGAGTCTACGAGCAGTACTTC	CASSPPPAGVYEQYF
many	-	TRBV12-3/TRBV12-4	TRBJ2-7	TGTGCCAGCAGTGCGGCTGGGGGTACCTACGAGCAGTACTTC	CASSAAGGTYEQYF
many	TRBD1	TRBV5-1	TRBJ2-3	TGCGCCAGCAGCCGTAAAACCGGGACAGCTAGCACAGATACGCAGTATTTT	CASSRKTGTASTDTQYF
few	-	TRBV20-1	TRBJ2-3	TGCAGTGCTAGTCCGACAGATACGCAGTATTTT	CSASPTDTQYF
many	-	TRBV10-3	TRBJ1-2	TGTGCCATCAGTGTTCATCCGGGACGGAACAACTATGGCTACACCTTC	CAISVHPGRNNYGYTF
few	-	TRBV19	TRBJ1-4	TGTGCCAGTAGTATAGACGGGCCGACAGTGGCGAATGAAAAACTGTTTTTT	CASSIDGPTVANEKLFF
-	-	TRBV24-1	TRBJ2-1	TGTGCCACCAGTGATCTAGTACAGGGTGGGAATGAGCAGTTCTTC	CATSDLVQGGNEQFF